Below are 2 T cell receptor beta chains sequenced from a single sample in a study of T cell changes during pregnancy in multiple sclerosis. Libraries were prepared by immunoSEQ multiplex PCR; TCRdb keeps only in-frame clonotypes and omits some of them. The sample contains some 38,000 clones, more than 75% of which appear only once. The sequenced sample was CD8+ T cells from peripheral blood mononuclear cells, obtained in the third trimester of pregnancy. The receptors shown here come from a female donor with multiple sclerosis, enrolled in a pregnancy study.

The chain uses TRBV11-2 and TRBJ2-7, with 7 nucleotides matching TRBD1. CDR1 and CDR2 (germline): SGHAT, FQNNGV. This CDR3 spans 13 amino acids. The trim removed 4 bases at V and 6 bases at J, leaving 6 bases unmatched. DNA for the CDR3: TGTGCCAGCAGCTCACAGGGGCCCGTCGAGCAGTACTTC. It yields the protein CASSSQGPVEQYF.

This clone has just one count. The J gene is TRBJ2-7, the V gene TRBV2, with 8 bases that match TRBD2. V lost 7 bases to trimming and J lost 0 bases; unmatched junction nucleotides: 8. The CDR3 has 15 amino acids. The germline gives CDR1 SNHLY, CDR2 FYNNEI. Here the CDR3 reads CASTLSGESSYEQYF. The CDR3 DNA is TGTGCCAGCACCCTTAGCGGGGAAAGCTCCTACGAGCAGTACTTC. The full variable domain, in which reference TRBV2 and TRBJ2-7 provide the parts outside the CDR3, is EPEVTQTPSHQVTQMGQEVILRCVPISNHLYFYWYRQILGQKVEFLVSFYNNEISEKSEIFDDQFSVERPDGSNFTLKIRSTKLEDSAMYFCASTLSGESSYEQYFGPGTRLTVT.